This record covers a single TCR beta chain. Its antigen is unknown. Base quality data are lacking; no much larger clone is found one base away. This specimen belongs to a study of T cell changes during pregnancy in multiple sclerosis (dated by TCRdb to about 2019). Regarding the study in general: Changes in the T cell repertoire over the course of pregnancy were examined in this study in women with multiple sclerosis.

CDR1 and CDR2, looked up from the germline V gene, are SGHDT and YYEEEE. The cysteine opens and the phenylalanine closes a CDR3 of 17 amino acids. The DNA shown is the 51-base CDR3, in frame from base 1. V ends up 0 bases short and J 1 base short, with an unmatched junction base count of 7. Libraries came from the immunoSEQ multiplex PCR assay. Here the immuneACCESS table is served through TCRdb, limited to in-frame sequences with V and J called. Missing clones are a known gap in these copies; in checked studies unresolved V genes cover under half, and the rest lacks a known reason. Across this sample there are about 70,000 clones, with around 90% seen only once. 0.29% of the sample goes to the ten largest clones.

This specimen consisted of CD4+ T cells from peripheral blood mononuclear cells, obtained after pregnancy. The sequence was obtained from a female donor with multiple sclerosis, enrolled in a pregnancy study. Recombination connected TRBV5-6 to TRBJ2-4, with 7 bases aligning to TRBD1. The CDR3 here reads CASSLVGGRGAKNIQYF. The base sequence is TGTGCCAGCAGCTTGGTAGGGGGCAGGGGGGCCAAAAACATTCAGTACTTC.